This entry features one TCR beta chain sequence. Its target is not known. In TCRdb, the 5' RACE reads were re-called with MiXCR into one record per CDR3 protein. Here the sample spans 470,000 or so distinct CDR3 sequences, approximately 18% being singletons. The sample is drawn from a study of T-cell memory formation after mild COVID-19. Study summary: Most TCR clusters belonged to a single donor.

Study results and caveats: Contracting clones from day 15 to 85 showed balanced CD4/CD8; later expanders favored CD4+. Clones that contracted clustered mainly in CM and EM if CD4+ and in EMRA if CD8+.

V was trimmed by 5 bases and J by 2 bases, leaving 12 bases between them. The CDR3 extends over 14 amino acids. CDR1 is SGHVS, CDR2 FNYEAQ, per germline. Sequencing was performed on PBMCs or a T cell subset sorted from them (not recorded which). This chain links TRBV7-6 with TRBJ1-2; D is unresolved. This sequence originates from an adult woman who had mild COVID-19 (a few samples of this study predate the infection). Cell type and time point are not known. This CDR3 reads CASSPGPGNYGYTF. CDR3 DNA: TGTGCCAGCAGCCCTGGACCAGGAAACTATGGCTACACCTTC.